This paragraph reports one TCR beta chain. CDR1 is SGHTA, CDR2 FQGNSA, per germline. Trimming pared 0 bases from V and 3 bases from J, leaving 12 bases between. The CDR3 loop spans 16 amino acids. This record belongs to a study of blood T cell repertoires in COVID-19. Study overall: Samples of COVID-19 (acute and convalescent) were obtained from the United States, Italy and Spain. From T cells, B-cell-depleted T cells, or PBMCs came the material, which was cDNA or gDNA.

Study processing details: Cell counts per sample came from amplifying reference gene primers. Generated by immunoSEQ multiplex PCR, the TCRdb table keeps only in-frame clones and is missing some. Clonal size and the V and J genes are those of that table, whereas D and trimming came from the DNA. Of some 130,000 clones in the sample, roughly three quarters were seen once. This receptor was identified in a woman between 70 and 85 years old with acute or convalescent COVID-19. The chain combines TRBV7-2 with TRBJ2-1; the D is unclear. What was sequenced was peripheral blood. CDR3 in DNA: TGTGCCAGCAGCTTAGCCACAGCCTCAATCTACAATGAGCAGTTCTTC. Translation gives CASSLATASIYNEQFF.